A single sample gave rise to the 18 T cell receptor beta chains below, sequenced in a study of cytomegalovirus exposure and HLA in healthy donors. The PCR employed 60 Vbeta primers together with 13 Jbeta primers. TCRdb's copy holds only in-frame clones and misses some; the assay was immunoSEQ multiplex PCR. The table lists around 190,000 clones, about 80% of them singletons. The sample taken for sequencing was PBMCs. Receptor source: a middle-aged woman in good health and CMV-seronegative.

The CDR3 DNA sequence: TGTGCCAGCAGTACACCGGGACAGGGGTCGGGCACTGAAGCTTTCTTT. It encodes CASSTPGQGSGTEAFF. The chain carries TRBV25-1 and TRBJ1-1; 10 bases fit TRBD1. CDR1 is MGHDK and CDR2 is SYGVNS in the germline V gene. The CDR3 has 16 amino acids. The trim removed 5 bases at V and 4 bases at J, leaving 10 bases unmatched.

The V and J genes are TRBV30 and TRBJ2-7; 8 bases agree with TRBD1. V shed 4 bases, J shed 0 bases, and the junction held 5 bases outside the gene matches. Germline CDR1 and CDR2: GTSNPN and SVGIG (reference sequence). This CDR3 is built from 14 residues. The CDR3: CAWKTGAFSYEQYF. The CDR3 nucleotides read TGTGCCTGGAAGACAGGGGCCTTCTCCTACGAGCAGTACTTC.

The chain is built from TRBV27 and TRBJ1-3; a weak D match, TRBD1 (6 bases). The germline CDR1 and CDR2 sequences are MNHEY and SMNVEV (reference sequence). CDR3 length: 15 residues. Trimming removed 4 bases at V and 2 bases at J, with 12 bases between. The CDR3 nucleotides read TGTGCCAGCAGTTCACAGGGCTTTACTGGAAACACCATATATTTT. This sequence encodes CASSSQGFTGNTIYF.

V is TRBV4-1 and J is TRBJ1-4, with 9 bases aligning to TRBD1. Unmatched junction bases numbered 4, after V lost 1 base and J lost 4 bases. This CDR3 region has 16 residues. Germline lookup yields CDR1 MGHRA and CDR2 YSYEKL. The CDR3 DNA reads as TGCGCCAGCAGCCAAGGACAGGGGGTAGTTAATGAAAAACTGTTTTTT. Translation: CASSQGQGVVNEKLFF.

The gene calls are TRBV29-1 and TRBJ1-3; 9 bases agree with TRBD1. Germline CDR1 and CDR2: SQVTM and ANQGSEA. The CDR3 extends over 13 amino acids. V lost 4 bases, J lost 5 bases, and 3 bases stayed unmatched. DNA of the CDR3: TGCAGCGTTGTTGGACAGGGGAGAAACACCATATATTTT. It encodes CSVVGQGRNTIYF.

In this sample, this clone turned up a few times. V is TRBV7-3 and J is TRBJ1-2; D is possibly TRBD1 (5 bases). The CDR3 spans 12 residues. The V end lost 8 bases, the J end lost 0 bases, and 7 bases lay between the germline ends. Looked up from germline, CDR1 is SGHTA and CDR2 is FQGTGA. CDR3 sequence (DNA): TGTGCCAGCGGACAACCTAACTATGGCTACACCTTC. The encoded protein is CASGQPNYGYTF.

Remarks on this clone: The sample carries other DNA sequences with the same CDR3. The V call is TRBV2, the J call TRBJ1-1; perhaps TRBD1 as D (6 bases). The CDR3 sequence is 13 residues long. The V end lost 2 bases, the J end lost 5 bases, and 9 bases lay between the germline ends. CDR1 is SNHLY and CDR2 is FYNNEI in the germline V gene. For the CDR3, the DNA is TGTGCCAGCAGTGAACAGGGGAGAACTGAAGCTTTCTTT. It specifies CASSEQGRTEAFF.

Here the CDR3 DNA reads TGTGCCACCAGCAGAGGGACTAGCGGTAGCACAGATACGCAGTATTTT. Translated, it gives CATSRGTSGSTDTQYF. This sequence joins TRBV15 and TRBJ2-3; 10 nucleotides agree with TRBD2. Germline V gene lookup returns CDR1 LNHNV and CDR2 YYDKDF (reference sequence). V lost 1 base and J lost 0; bases outside the gene matches: 1. CDR3 length equals 16 residues.

CDR3 nucleotide sequence: TGTGCCAGCAGCGTCAGGGGTACGGAGACCCAGTACTTC. Protein: CASSVRGTETQYF. The chain couples TRBV7-8 to TRBJ2-5, with a possible D match to TRBD1 (6 bases). Germline values: CDR1 SGHVS, CDR2 FQNEAQ. V was clipped by 5 bases and J by 5 bases, with 12 bases between them. This CDR3 is 13 amino acids long.

The chain carries TRBV14 and TRBJ2-3, with D unresolved. Germline V gives CDR1 SGHDN, CDR2 FVKESK. Between the trimmed V and J ends, which lost 3 bases and 7 bases, there was a span of 14 bases. There are 14 residues in the CDR3. The CDR3 here is CASSHHPRRYTQYF. CDR3 nucleotides: TGTGCCAGCAGCCACCACCCTAGGCGATATACGCAGTATTTT. Variable domain in full (rest from reference TRBV14 and TRBJ2-3): EAGVTQFPSHSVIEKGQTVTLRCDPISGHDNLYWYRRVMGKEIKFLLHFVKESKQDESGMPNNRFLAERTGGTYSTLKVQPAELEDSGVYFCASSHHPRRYTQYFGPGTRLTVL.

This clone was seen only a few times. The rearrangement joins TRBV5-1 to TRBJ1-5; D is unresolved. Trimming left V 0 bases short and J 2 bases short, with 12 bases between. The germline gives CDR1 SGHRS, CDR2 YFSETQ. The CDR3 consists of 16 residues. CDR3 sequence: CASSLGAGSGNQPQHF. The CDR3 DNA follows: TGCGCCAGCAGCTTGGGAGCGGGGTCTGGCAATCAGCCCCAGCATTTT.

This rearrangement joins TRBV4-1 to TRBJ1-1; weak D call: TRBD1 (6 bases). Trimming left V 1 base short and J 7 bases short, with 10 bases between. Germline loops: CDR1 MGHRA, CDR2 YSYEKL. This CDR3 is 13 amino acids long. CDR3 amino acids: CASSQVQGGEAFF. In DNA form, the CDR3 reads TGCGCCAGCAGCCAAGTTCAAGGGGGTGAAGCTTTCTTT.

The V call is TRBV2, the J call TRBJ2-5, with 10 bases that match TRBD2. Germline V CDR1 and CDR2: SNHLY, FYNNEI. Trimming took 6 bases from V and 7 from J; bases not matched to a gene: 11. The CDR3 consists of 15 residues. CDR3 in DNA: TGTGCCAGCAGGTTGAGCGGGAGGGGCGGTGGGACCCAGTACTTC. It is translated as CASRLSGRGGGTQYF.

This clone was seen only a few times. The rearrangement links TRBV2 to TRBJ1-2; perhaps TRBD1 as D (6 bases). Trimming stripped 4 bases from V and 8 bases from J, with 11 bases between. The CDR3 sequence is 12 residues long. The V gene's germline CDR1 is SNHLY and CDR2 FYNNEI. The CDR3 nucleotides are TGTGCCAGCAGTGGCGTAGGGACAGGCTACACCTTC. Encoded protein: CASSGVGTGYTF.

The count of this clone is one. CDR3 nucleotide sequence: TGTGCCAGTAGTACCATATCCGGGACAGTAGACCTGGGTAACTATGGCTACACCTTC. Its translation: CASSTISGTVDLGNYGYTF. The chain is built from TRBV19 and TRBJ1-2; 7 bases match TRBD1. Losses at the gene ends were 4 bases for V and 1 base for J; bases not matched to a gene: 18. This CDR3 is 19 amino acids long. CDR1 and CDR2 from the germline V gene are LNHDA and SQIVND (reference sequence).

CDR3 sequence reads: CATSRGTGGEQYF. CDR3 sequence (DNA): TGTGCCACCAGCAGAGGGACAGGGGGCGAGCAGTACTTC. The chain couples TRBV15 to TRBJ2-7; 10 bases agree with TRBD1. Germline CDR1 LNHNV, CDR2 YYDKDF (reference sequence). The CDR3 has 13 residues. The V segment lost 1 base and the J segment 6 bases; nucleotides outside the gene matches: 0.

The chain combines TRBV5-6 with TRBJ1-2; 7 positions match TRBD1. J lost 3 bases, V lost 4 bases, and 3 bases had no gene match. The CDR3 is made up of 13 amino acids. Germline loops: CDR1 SGHDT, CDR2 YYEEEE. For the CDR3, the DNA is TGTGCCAGCAGCCGGGGGACAGACTATGGCTACACCTTC. It encodes CASSRGTDYGYTF.

The V gene is TRBV5-4, the J gene TRBJ1-1, with 10 bases fitting TRBD1. With 4 bases clipped from V and 4 bases from J, the junction kept 7 bases outside the gene matches. The CDR3 sequence is 15 residues long. The germline gives CDR1 SGHNT, CDR2 YYREEE (reference sequence). The CDR3 protein is CASSPRQGAATEAFF. The CDR3 DNA sequence: TGTGCCAGCAGCCCGAGACAGGGGGCGGCCACTGAAGCTTTCTTT.